The 13 T cell receptor beta chains below all came from one sample that was sequenced in a study of Graves' ophthalmopathy and Graves' hyperthyroidism. The sequenced template was RNA, covering the TCR beta CDR3 region. RT-PCR was first run with HTBI primers, then multiplex PCR in a second round. TCRdb recomputed calls from the multiplex PCR reads with MiXCR, one row per CDR3 protein. Among over 650,000 distinct CDR3 sequences listed, about two fifths were seen once. The source material was peripheral blood. These receptors were obtained from an adult man with Graves' ophthalmopathy.

As concerns this clonotype: It may be a read error: a sequence one base away is much more abundant. This chain uses TRBV7-9 with TRBJ2-7; either TRBD1 or TRBD2 may supply D (7 bases each). CDR3 length: 14 amino acids. From germline, CDR1 is SEHNR and CDR2 FQNEAQ (reference sequence). The CDR3 DNA is TGTGCCGGCAGGGGGGGTGAAAGCGGCTACGAGCAGTACTTC. Its protein product is CAGRGGESGYEQYF.

The chain uses TRBV7-9 and TRBJ1-6; no clear D. CDR3 size: 17 residues. Germline V gene data show CDR1 as SEHNR and CDR2 as FQNEAQ (reference sequence). V lost 3 bases, J lost 6 bases, and 18 bases lay in between. The CDR3 region is CASSFYLGRVSNSPLHF. CDR3 DNA: TGTGCCAGCAGCTTCTACCTCGGCCGGGTCTCTAATTCACCCCTCCACTTT.

About this clonotype: This may stem from a read error, because a much larger clone lies one nucleotide away. The chain is built from TRBV7-2 and TRBJ1-4, with 8 nucleotides matching TRBD1. CDR1 and CDR2 (germline): SGHTA, FQGNSA. The CDR3 length is 12 residues. CDR3 in DNA: TGTGCCGGCAGACGGACAGGGGAAAAACTGTTTTTT. As protein: CAGRRTGEKLFF.

The gene calls are TRBV13 and TRBJ2-7; maybe TRBD1 (5 bases). Germline lookup yields CDR1 PRHDT and CDR2 FYEKMQ (reference sequence). V was trimmed by 5 bases and J by 12 bases, leaving 11 bases between them. The CDR3 covers 10 residues. The CDR3, as DNA: TGTGCCAGCAGCAAACAGGCTCCGTACTTC. Protein: CASSKQAPYF.

This clonotype was observed a few times. The gene calls are TRBV5-5 and TRBJ2-2, with 9 nucleotides matching TRBD1. The ends lost 4 bases at V and 4 bases at J; junction bases unmatched: 8. Germline CDR1 SGHKS, CDR2 YYEKEE (reference sequence). This CDR3 is built from 16 residues. DNA of the CDR3: TGTGCCAGCAGCGCGGGGACAGGGAAGGTCACCGGGGAGCTGTTTTTT. It yields the protein CASSAGTGKVTGELFF.

This sequence joins TRBV6-1 and TRBJ1-1; a weak D match, TRBD1 (5 bases). This CDR3 spans 15 amino acids. The germline V gene encodes CDR1 MNHNS and CDR2 SASEGT. V shed 7 bases and J shed 5 bases, with 20 bases lying between them. Here the CDR3 DNA reads TGTGCCAGCAACCAGCGGATGGAGGGGATGACTGAAGCTTTCTTT. Amino acid sequence: CASNQRMEGMTEAFF.

A remark on this clonotype: This clone may be a read error of a much larger clone one base away. This rearrangement joins TRBV7-9 to TRBJ2-7; 9 bases fit TRBD1. Looked up from germline, CDR1 is SEHNR and CDR2 is FQNEAQ (reference sequence). This CDR3 contains 16 residues. CDR3 protein: CAGSSLTGTGHYEQYF. CDR3 DNA: TGTGCCGGCAGCTCACTCACCGGGACAGGGCACTACGAGCAGTACTTC.

This clonotype was recorded a few times. The genes are TRBV5-1 and TRBJ2-2, with D unclear. CDR3 size: 14 residues. V gave up 5 bases and J gave up 1 base, with 9 bases separating them. Germline V lookup: CDR1 SGHRS, CDR2 YFSETQ. CDR3 region: CASRLSENTGELFF. DNA for the CDR3: TGCGCCAGCAGGCTGTCGGAGAACACCGGGGAGCTGTTTTTT.

There are many counts of this clonotype. CDR3: CASSLTLGPYEQYF. CDR3 sequence (DNA): TGTGCCAGCAGCCTAACGCTGGGACCCTACGAGCAGTACTTC. The rearrangement joins TRBV7-9 to TRBJ2-7; D is tentatively TRBD1 or TRBD2 (5 bases each). Germline loops: CDR1 SEHNR, CDR2 FQNEAQ (reference sequence). The CDR3 has 14 amino acids. V lost 5 bases and J lost 2, with 13 bases in between.

CDR3 DNA sequence: TGTGCCAGCACCCGACCCGGACACAACACTGAAGCTTTCTTT. It specifies CASTRPGHNTEAFF. This chain connects TRBV6-5 to TRBJ1-1, with D possibly matching TRBD1 (5 bases). Germline V lookup: CDR1 MNHEY, CDR2 SVGAGI. Trimming left V 7 bases short and J 2 bases short, with 14 bases between. The CDR3 is made up of 14 amino acids.

V is TRBV7-9 and J is TRBJ2-7; D is unclear. The V and J ends lost 11 bases and 2 bases respectively, with 16 bases between them. The CDR3 is 13 residues long. Per the germline V gene, CDR1 is SEHNR and CDR2 is FQNEAQ (reference sequence). The DNA of the CDR3 is TGTGCCTACTCGAGAGAGGTCCCCTACGAGCAGTACTTC. This gives the protein CAYSREVPYEQYF.

The chain is built from TRBV10-3 and TRBJ1-5; D gene unclear. Germline V gene sequence: CDR1 ENHRY, CDR2 SYGVKD. This CDR3 is 13 amino acids long. V lost 10 bases to trimming and J lost 9 bases, with 19 bases between them. CDR3 region: CASSREEIWPQHF. CDR3 sequence (DNA): TGTGCCAGCAGCCGAGAGGAGATTTGGCCCCAGCATTTT.

This chain links TRBV7-9 with TRBJ2-5; D might be TRBD1 (6 bases). With 11 bases removed from V and 6 bases from J, the gap between germline ends came to 19 bases. Germline assignment: CDR1 SEHNR and CDR2 FQNEAQ (reference sequence). This CDR3 is 13 amino acids long. CDR3 nucleotide sequence: TGTGCCTGGAGTGGGCTCAGGGGTCAGACCCAGTACTTC. Translating it yields CAWSGLRGQTQYF.